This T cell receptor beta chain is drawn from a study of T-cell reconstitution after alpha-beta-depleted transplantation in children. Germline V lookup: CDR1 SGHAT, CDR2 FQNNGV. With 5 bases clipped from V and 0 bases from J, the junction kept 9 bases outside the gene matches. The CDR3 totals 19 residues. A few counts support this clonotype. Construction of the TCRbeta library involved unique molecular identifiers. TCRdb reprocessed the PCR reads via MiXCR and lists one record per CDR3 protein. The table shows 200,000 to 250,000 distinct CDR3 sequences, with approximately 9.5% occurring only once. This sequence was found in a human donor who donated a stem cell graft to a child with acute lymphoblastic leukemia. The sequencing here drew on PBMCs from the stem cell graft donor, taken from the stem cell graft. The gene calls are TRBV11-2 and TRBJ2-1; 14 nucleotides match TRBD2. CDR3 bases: TGTGCCAGCAGCGCCGGGACTAGCGGGGGCCCGAGCTCCTACAATGAGCAGTTCTTC. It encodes CASSAGTSGGPSSYNEQFF.